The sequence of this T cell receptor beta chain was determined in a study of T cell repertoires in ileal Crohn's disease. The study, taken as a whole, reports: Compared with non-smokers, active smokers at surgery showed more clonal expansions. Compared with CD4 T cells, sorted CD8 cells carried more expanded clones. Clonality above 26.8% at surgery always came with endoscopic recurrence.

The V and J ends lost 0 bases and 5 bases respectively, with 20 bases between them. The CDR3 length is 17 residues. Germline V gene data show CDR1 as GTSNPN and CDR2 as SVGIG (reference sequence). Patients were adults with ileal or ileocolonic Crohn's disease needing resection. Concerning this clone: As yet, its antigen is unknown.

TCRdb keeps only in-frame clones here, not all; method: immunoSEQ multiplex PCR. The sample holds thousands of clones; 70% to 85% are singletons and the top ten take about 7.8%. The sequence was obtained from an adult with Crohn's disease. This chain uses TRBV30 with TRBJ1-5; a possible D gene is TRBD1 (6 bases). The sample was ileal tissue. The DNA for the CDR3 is TGTGCCTGGAGTGTACAGGGACCTCCTACGGGGTATCAGCCCCAGCATTTT. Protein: CAWSVQGPPTGYQPQHF. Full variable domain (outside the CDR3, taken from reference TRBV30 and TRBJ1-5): SQTIHQWPATLVQPVGSPLSLECTVEGTSNPNLYWYRQAAGRGLQLLFYSVGIGQISSEVPQNLSASRPQDRQFILSSKKLLLSDSGFYLCAWSVQGPPTGYQPQHFGDGTRLSIL.